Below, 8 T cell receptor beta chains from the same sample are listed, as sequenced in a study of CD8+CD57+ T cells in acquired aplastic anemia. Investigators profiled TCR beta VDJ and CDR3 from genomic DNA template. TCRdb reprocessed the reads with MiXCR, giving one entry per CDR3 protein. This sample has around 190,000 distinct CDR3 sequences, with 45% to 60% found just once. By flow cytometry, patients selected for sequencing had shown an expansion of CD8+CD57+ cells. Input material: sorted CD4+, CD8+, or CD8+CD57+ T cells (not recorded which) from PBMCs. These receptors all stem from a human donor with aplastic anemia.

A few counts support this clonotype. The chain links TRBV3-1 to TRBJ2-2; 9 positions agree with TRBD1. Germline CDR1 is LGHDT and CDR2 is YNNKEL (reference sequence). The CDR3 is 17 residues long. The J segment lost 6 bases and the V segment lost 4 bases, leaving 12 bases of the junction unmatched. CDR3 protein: CASSPSPGTGSSGELFF. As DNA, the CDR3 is TGTGCCAGCAGCCCATCCCCCGGGACAGGGTCGTCCGGGGAGCTGTTTTTT.

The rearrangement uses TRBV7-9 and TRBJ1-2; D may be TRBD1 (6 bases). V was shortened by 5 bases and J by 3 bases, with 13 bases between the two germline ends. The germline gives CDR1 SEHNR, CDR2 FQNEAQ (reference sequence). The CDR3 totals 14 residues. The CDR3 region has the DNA TGTGCCAGCAGCCCTCCGGGACAAGACTATGGCTACACCTTC. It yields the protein CASSPPGQDYGYTF.

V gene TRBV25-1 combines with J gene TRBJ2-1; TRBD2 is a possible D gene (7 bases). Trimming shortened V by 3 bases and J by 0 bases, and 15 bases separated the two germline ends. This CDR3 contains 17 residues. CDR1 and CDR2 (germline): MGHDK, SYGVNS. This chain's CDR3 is CASSDWGGLSSYNEQFF. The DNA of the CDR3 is TGTGCCAGCAGTGATTGGGGGGGCCTCAGCTCCTACAATGAGCAGTTCTTC. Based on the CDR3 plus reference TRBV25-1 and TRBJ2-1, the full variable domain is EADIYQTPRYLVIGTGKKITLECSQTMGHDKMYWYQQDPGMELHLIHYSYGVNSTEKGDLSSESTVSRIRTEHFPLTLESARPSHTSQYLCASSDWGGLSSYNEQFFGPGTRLTVL.

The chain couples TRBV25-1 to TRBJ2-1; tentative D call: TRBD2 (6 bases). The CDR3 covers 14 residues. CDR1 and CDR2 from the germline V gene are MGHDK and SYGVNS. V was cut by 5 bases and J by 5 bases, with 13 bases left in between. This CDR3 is CASSSSGVNNEQFF. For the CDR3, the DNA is TGTGCCAGCAGTTCGTCGGGGGTGAACAATGAGCAGTTCTTC.

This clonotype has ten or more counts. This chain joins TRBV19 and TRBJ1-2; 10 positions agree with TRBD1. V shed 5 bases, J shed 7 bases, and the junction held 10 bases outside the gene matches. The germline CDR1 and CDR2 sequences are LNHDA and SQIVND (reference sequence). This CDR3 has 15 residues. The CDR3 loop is CASSPTSGQGFGYTF. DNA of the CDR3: TGTGCCAGTAGTCCTACCTCGGGACAGGGGTTTGGCTACACCTTC.

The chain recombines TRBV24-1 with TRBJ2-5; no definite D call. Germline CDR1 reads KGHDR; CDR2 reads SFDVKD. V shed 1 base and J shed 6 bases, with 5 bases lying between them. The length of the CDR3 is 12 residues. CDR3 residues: CATSDFMKTQYF. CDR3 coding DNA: TGTGCCACCAGTGATTTTATGAAGACCCAGTACTTC.

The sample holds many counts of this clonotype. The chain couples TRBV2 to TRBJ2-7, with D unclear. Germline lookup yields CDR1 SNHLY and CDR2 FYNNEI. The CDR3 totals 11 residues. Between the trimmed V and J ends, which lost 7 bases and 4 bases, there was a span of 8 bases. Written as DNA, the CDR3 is TGTGCCAGCACCCTATTATACGAGCAGTACTTC. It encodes CASTLLYEQYF. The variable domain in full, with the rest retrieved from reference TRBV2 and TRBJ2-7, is EPEVTQTPSHQVTQMGQEVILRCVPISNHLYFYWYRQILGQKVEFLVSFYNNEISEKSEIFDDQFSVERPDGSNFTLKIRSTKLEDSAMYFCASTLLYEQYFGPGTRLTVT.

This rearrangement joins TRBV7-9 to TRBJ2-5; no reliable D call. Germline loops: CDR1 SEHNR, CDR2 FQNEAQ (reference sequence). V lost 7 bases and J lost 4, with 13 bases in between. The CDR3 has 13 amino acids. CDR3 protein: CASTPLKGETQYF. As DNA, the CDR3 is TGTGCCAGCACCCCTTTGAAGGGAGAGACCCAGTACTTC.